These 7 T cell receptor beta chains were sequenced from one sample in a study of post-analysis software for immune sequencing data. Study-level findings and limits: Several TRBV segments (TRBV5-6, TRBV5-1 and TRBV20-1 among them) occurred more frequently in patients than in controls.

cDNA libraries for TCR beta contained unique molecular identifiers. Via MiXCR, TCRdb re-called the PCR reads, giving one row per CDR3 protein. Of under 200,000 distinct CDR3 sequences listed, around 29% are singletons. The antigens these receptors bind are not known. The sequenced sample was blood. Receptors originate from a girl aged 2-17 years with multiple sclerosis.

As DNA, the CDR3 is TGTGCCAGCAGCTCCAACCGGGACCCTCAGTACTTC. Translation gives CASSSNRDPQYF. This chain uses TRBV7-2 with TRBJ2-4; perhaps D is TRBD1 or TRBD2 (5 bases each). The CDR3 runs to 12 residues. The V end was cut by 4 bases, the J end by 12 bases, with 13 bases between. Germline lookup yields CDR1 SGHTA and CDR2 FQGNSA. Drawing the rest from reference TRBV7-2 and TRBJ2-4, the complete variable domain is GAGVSQSPSNKVTEKGKDVELRCDPISGHTALYWYRQSLGQGLEFLIYFQGNSAPDKSGLPSDRFSAERTGGSVSTLTIQRTQQEDSAVYLCASSSNRDPQYFGAGTRLSVL.

This clonotype was recorded at least ten times. The chain employs TRBV5-8 and TRBJ2-7; D remains unclear. V gave up 0 bases and J gave up 3 bases, with 10 bases separating them. In germline, CDR1 is SGHTS, CDR2 YDEGEE. This CDR3 is 14 amino acids long. The CDR3 here is CASSLGPGIYEQYF. CDR3 DNA sequence: TGTGCCAGCAGCTTGGGACCTGGGATCTACGAGCAGTACTTC.

The rearrangement uses TRBV30 and TRBJ2-4; D gene ambiguous. The DNA end is more similar to TRBJ2-7, so the J call may be wrong. Germline loops: CDR1 GTSNPN, CDR2 SVGIG (reference sequence). The CDR3 length is 12 residues. The CDR3 coding sequence is TGTGCCTGGAGTGTACAGAGGATCGAGCAGTACTTC. Encoded protein: CAWSVQRIEQYF.

This clonotype occurred many times. The V gene is TRBV20-1, the J gene TRBJ2-7; D remains unclear. The CDR3 is made up of 12 amino acids. Germline CDR1 and CDR2: DFQATT and SNEGSKA (reference sequence). Between the trimmed V and J ends, which lost 1 base and 2 bases, there was a span of 6 bases. CDR3 in DNA: TGCAGTGCTAGAGTTTTTCCCTACGAGCAGTACTTC. Encoded protein: CSARVFPYEQYF.

The chain carries TRBV5-1 and TRBJ2-3, with 9 bases fitting TRBD1. Germline V CDR1 and CDR2: SGHRS, YFSETQ. This CDR3 is 16 amino acids long. J gave up 4 bases and V 2 bases, and 8 bases lay outside the gene matches. CDR3 sequence reads: CASSFMGTGIADTQYF. CDR3 nucleotides: TGCGCCAGCAGCTTTATGGGGACAGGGATCGCAGATACGCAGTATTTT.

With respect to this clonotype: A much larger clone differs from this one at a single base, so this may be a read error. CDR3 loop: CSVSGGRTSGGETQYF. CDR3 sequence (DNA): TGCAGTGTTAGTGGAGGGCGAACTAGCGGGGGAGAGACCCAGTACTTC. V and J are TRBV20-1 and TRBJ2-5, with 11 bases that match TRBD2. This CDR3 has 16 residues. Germline V gene sequence: CDR1 DFQATT, CDR2 SNEGSKA (reference sequence). V was pared by 7 bases and J by 4 bases, with 14 bases of the junction left unmatched.

The chain uses TRBV20-1 and TRBJ2-7; D is possibly TRBD1 or TRBD2 (5 bases each). With 1 base removed from V and 3 bases from J, the gap between germline ends came to 19 bases. The CDR3 spans 16 residues. Germline values: CDR1 DFQATT, CDR2 SNEGSKA (reference sequence). The CDR3 loop is CSARGHSGQGVYEQYF. CDR3 in DNA: TGCAGTGCTAGAGGCCATTCGGGGCAGGGCGTCTACGAGCAGTACTTC.